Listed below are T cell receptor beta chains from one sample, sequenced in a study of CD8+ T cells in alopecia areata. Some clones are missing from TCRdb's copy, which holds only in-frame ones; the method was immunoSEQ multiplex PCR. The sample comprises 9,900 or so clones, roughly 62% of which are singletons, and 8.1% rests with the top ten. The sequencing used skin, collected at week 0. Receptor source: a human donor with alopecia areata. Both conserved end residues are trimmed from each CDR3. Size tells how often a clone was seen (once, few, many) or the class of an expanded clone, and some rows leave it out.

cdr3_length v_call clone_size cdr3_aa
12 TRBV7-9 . ASSGSEASYEQY
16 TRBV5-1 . ASSFLGTMNSGANVLT
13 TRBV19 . ASSPETASGNTIY
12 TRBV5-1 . ASSDHRDGEKLF
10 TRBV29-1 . SGGQGTYEQY
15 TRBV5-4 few ASSLDRVNRMNTEAF
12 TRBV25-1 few ASSEPGQVYGYT
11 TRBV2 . ASKGQAPYGYT
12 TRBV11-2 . ASSLVRSSEKLF